This T cell receptor (beta chain) was captured by sequencing in a study of cytomegalovirus exposure and HLA in healthy donors. This clone was found once. The study ran its PCR with 60 Vbeta and 13 Jbeta primers. Sequencing used immunoSEQ multiplex PCR; TCRdb keeps in-frame clones, though not all of them. The data contain under 200,000 clones, about 88% of them singletons. This CDR3 is built from 14 residues. The germline CDR1 and CDR2 sequences are SGHRS and YFSETQ. V gave up 0 bases and J gave up 4 bases, with 9 bases separating them. The specimen was PBMCs. The TCR sequence derives from a woman in her twenties or thirties in good health and CMV-seronegative. The J gene is TRBJ2-3, the V gene TRBV5-1; D is perhaps TRBD2 (5 bases). CDR3 in DNA: TGCGCCAGCAGCTTGGAAGGGAGCCCAGATACGCAGTATTTT. Translation: CASSLEGSPDTQYF.